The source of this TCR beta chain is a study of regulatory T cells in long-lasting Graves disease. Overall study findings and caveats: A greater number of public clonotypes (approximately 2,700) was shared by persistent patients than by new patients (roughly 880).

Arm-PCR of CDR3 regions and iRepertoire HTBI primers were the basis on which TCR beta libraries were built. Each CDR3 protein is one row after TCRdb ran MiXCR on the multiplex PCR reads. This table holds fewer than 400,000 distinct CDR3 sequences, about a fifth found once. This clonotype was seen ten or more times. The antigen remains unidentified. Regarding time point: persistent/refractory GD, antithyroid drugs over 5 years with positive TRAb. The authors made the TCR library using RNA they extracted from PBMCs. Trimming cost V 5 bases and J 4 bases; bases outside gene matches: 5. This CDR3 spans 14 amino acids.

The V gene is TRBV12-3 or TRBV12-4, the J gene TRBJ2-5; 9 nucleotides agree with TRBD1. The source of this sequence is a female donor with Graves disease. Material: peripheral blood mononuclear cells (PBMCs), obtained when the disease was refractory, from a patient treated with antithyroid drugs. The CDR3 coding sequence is TGTGCCAGCAGTGGGACAGGGTGGGGAGAGACCCAGTACTTC. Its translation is CASSGTGWGETQYF.